This T cell receptor beta chain stems from a study of human T cells and chemical hapten exposure. General observations from the study: Counts of expanded TCRs (at PT1) showed a positive correlation with patch test score.

V shed 6 bases and J shed 5 bases, with 11 bases lying between them. The CDR3 has 13 amino acids. Germline V gene sequence: CDR1 MRHNA, CDR2 SNTAGT. TCRdb re-analysed the RACE reads in MiXCR, keeping a single row per CDR3 protein. The sample has approximately 320,000 distinct CDR3 sequences; roughly 6% are singletons. The sample's time point: pre-sensitization, week 0. The treatment: therapeutic diphenylcyclopropenone sensitization with weekly scalp DPC. Note on this clonotype: What it recognizes is unknown.

The gene calls are TRBV6-4 and TRBJ1-5; D perhaps matches TRBD1 (5 bases). The sequencing here drew on whole blood, taken in connection with sensitization to the hapten diphenylcyclopropenone (DPC). The sequence came from a woman aged 18 to 35 with alopecia areata. Some clones in this sample may be carry-over from other donors' samples. For the CDR3, the DNA is TGTGCCAGCAGCAGGACCAGGGATCAGCCCCAGCATTTT. Translating it yields CASSRTRDQPQHF.